The entry below gives a single T cell receptor (beta chain) sequence along with its context. Antigen specificity is unknown. Germline and junction disagree at one end, which may indicate a read error. CDR1 is LGHDT and CDR2 is YNNKEL in the germline V gene (reference sequence). The CDR3 totals 14 residues. The data originate from a study of blood T cells in healthy people across ages. Study results and limitations: Underestimates were what the diversity estimates from one million T cells were considered to be.

The second PCR ran roughly 6 to 12 cycles with a sample-barcoded 5' primer and J-beta primers. Sequencing of every sample gave 2.5 million or more CDR3-containing paired-end reads. Each CDR3 protein is one row after TCRdb ran MiXCR on the 5' RACE reads. The sample holds hundreds of thousands of distinct CDR3 sequences, roughly 47% seen once. The TCR sequence derives from a woman aged 55-69 years in good health. V and J are TRBV3-1 and TRBJ1-1; no firm D call. The sequenced sample consisted of blood. Here the CDR3 reads CASSQVGMNTEAFF. The CDR3 bases are TGCGCCAGCAGCCAAGTCGGGATGAACACTGAAGCTTTCTTT.